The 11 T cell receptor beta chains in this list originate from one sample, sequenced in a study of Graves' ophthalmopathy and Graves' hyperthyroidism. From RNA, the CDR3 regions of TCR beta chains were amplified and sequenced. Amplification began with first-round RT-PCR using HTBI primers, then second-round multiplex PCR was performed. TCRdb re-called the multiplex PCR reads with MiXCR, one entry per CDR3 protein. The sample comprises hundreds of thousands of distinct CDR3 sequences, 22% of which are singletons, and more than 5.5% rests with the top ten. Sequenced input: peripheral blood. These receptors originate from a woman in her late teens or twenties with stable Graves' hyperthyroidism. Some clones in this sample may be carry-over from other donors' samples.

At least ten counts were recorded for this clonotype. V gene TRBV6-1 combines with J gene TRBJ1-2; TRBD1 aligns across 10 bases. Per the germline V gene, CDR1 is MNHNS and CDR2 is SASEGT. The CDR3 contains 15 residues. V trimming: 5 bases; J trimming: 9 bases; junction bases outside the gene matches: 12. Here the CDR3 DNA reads TGTGCCAGCAGTCCTGCGAGACAGGGGGCGCGTAGCTACACCTTC. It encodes CASSPARQGARSYTF.

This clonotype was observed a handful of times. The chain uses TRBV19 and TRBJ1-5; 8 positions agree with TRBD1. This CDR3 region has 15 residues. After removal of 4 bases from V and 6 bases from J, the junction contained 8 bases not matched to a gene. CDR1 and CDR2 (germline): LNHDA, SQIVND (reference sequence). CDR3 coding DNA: TGTGCCAGTAGTAGGATACAGGGGGTAGGTCAGCCCCAGCATTTT. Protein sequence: CASSRIQGVGQPQHF.

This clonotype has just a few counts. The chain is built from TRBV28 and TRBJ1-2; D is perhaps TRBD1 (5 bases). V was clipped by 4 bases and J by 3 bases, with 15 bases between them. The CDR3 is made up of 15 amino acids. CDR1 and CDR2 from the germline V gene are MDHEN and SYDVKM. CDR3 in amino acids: CASSSWGPRDYGYTF. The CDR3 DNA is TGTGCCAGCAGTTCTTGGGGCCCTCGGGACTATGGCTACACCTTC.

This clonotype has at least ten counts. The CDR3 DNA sequence: TGTGCCACCCCATTTTGCAATCAGCCCCAGCATTTT. This gives the protein CATPFCNQPQHF. This chain joins TRBV14 and TRBJ1-5; D is uncertain. The CDR3 totals 12 residues. In germline, CDR1 is SGHDN, CDR2 FVKESK. The ends were cut back, 10 bases at V and 2 bases at J, with 9 bases in the middle.

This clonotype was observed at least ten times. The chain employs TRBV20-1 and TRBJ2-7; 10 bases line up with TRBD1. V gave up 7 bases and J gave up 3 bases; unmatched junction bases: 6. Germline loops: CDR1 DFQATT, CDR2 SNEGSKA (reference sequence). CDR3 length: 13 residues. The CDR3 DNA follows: TGCAGTGTCCCGGGACAGGGGATCTACGAGCAGTACTTC. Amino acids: CSVPGQGIYEQYF.

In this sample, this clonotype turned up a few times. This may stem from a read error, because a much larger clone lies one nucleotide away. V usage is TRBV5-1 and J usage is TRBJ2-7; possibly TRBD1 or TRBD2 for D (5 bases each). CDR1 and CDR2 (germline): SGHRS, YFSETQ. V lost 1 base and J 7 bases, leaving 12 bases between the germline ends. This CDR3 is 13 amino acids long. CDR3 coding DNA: TGCGCCAGCAGCTTGATGGGGCCGGGGGAGCAGTACTTC. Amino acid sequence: CASSLMGPGEQYF.

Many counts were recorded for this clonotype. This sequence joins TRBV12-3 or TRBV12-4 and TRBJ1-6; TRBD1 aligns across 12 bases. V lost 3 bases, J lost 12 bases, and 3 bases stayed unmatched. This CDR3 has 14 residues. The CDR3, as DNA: TGTGCCAGCAGTTTGGGACAGGGGGCAAGACCCCTCCACTTT. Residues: CASSLGQGARPLHF.

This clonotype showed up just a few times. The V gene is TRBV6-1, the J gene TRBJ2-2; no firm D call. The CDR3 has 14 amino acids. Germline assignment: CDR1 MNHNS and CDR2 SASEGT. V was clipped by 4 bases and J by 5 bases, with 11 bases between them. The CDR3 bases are TGTGCCAGCAGTGCTGCTTGGAAGACCGGGGAGCTGTTTTTT. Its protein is CASSAAWKTGELFF.

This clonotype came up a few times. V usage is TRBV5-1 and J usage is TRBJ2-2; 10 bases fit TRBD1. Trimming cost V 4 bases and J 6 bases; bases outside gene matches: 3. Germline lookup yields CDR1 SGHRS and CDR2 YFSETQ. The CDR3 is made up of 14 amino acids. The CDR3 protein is CASSVGQGSGELFF. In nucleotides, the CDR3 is TGCGCCAGCAGCGTGGGACAGGGGTCCGGGGAGCTGTTTTTT.

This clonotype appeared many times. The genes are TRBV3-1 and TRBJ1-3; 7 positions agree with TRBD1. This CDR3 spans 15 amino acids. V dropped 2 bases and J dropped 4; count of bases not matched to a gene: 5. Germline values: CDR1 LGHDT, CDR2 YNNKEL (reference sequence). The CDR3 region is CASSQPTGTGNTIYF. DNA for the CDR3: TGTGCCAGCAGCCAACCGACAGGGACCGGAAACACCATATATTTT.

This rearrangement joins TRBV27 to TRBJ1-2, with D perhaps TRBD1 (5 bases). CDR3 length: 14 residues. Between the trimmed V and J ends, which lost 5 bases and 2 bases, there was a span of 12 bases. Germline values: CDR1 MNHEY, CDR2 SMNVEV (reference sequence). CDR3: CASSVGAGNYGYTF. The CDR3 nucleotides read TGTGCCAGCAGTGTTGGGGCGGGAAACTATGGCTACACCTTC.